Described below is a single T cell receptor (beta chain) sequence and its context. Its antigen is not identified. A single record per CDR3 protein comes from TCRdb applying MiXCR to the 5' RACE reads. The repertoire consists of 700,000 to 950,000 distinct CDR3 sequences, with more than 9% occurring once and the leading ten covering around 1.5%. The source of the sample is a study of identical twins. Findings and limits, study-wide: Alpha sequences out of frame and shared by twins had excess low generation probability. The study based its conclusions on cross-sectional statistical analysis and did not follow the same donors. Cord blood beta clonotypes present at high abundance carried fewer insertions; no such pattern appeared in memory repertoires.

The CDR3 spans 16 residues. The ends were cut back, 2 bases at V and 4 bases at J, with 12 bases in the middle. CDR1 is MGHRA, CDR2 YSYEKL, per germline. The sample was also linked to a second study, of yellow fever vaccine responses in identical twins.

The TCR was taken from a woman aged 18 to 35 in good health. The specimen was PBMCs. This chain links TRBV4-1 with TRBJ2-6, with D maybe TRBD1 (6 bases). The CDR3 protein is CASSQTRGFGANVLTF. The CDR3 coding sequence is TGCGCCAGCAGCCAAACCAGGGGTTTCGGGGCCAACGTCCTGACTTTC.